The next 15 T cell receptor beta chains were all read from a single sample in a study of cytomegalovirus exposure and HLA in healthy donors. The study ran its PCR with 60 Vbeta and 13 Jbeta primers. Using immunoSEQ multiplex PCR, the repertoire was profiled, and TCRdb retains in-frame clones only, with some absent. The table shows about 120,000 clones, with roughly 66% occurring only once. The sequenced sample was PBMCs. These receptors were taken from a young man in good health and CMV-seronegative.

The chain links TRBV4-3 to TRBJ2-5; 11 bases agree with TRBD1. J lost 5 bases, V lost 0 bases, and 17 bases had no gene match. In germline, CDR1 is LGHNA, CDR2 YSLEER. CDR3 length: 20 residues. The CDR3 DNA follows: TGCGCCAGCAGCCAAGATTGGGTAGGGGGATCGGGGGACAGGGGGGAGACCCAGTACTTC. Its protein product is CASSQDWVGGSGDRGETQYF.

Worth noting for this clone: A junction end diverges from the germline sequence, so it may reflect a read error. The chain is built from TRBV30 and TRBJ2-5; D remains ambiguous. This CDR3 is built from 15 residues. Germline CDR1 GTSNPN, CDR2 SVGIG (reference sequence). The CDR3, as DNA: TGTCCCTGGAGTGTTGGTACTTACTCCCAAGAGACCCAGTACTTC. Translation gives CPWSVGTYSQETQYF.

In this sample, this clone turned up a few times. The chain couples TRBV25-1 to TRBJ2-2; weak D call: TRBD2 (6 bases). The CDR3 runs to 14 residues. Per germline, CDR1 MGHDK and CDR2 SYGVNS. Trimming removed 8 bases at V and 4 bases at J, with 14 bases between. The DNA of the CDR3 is TGTGCCAGCGTGGACGGGGGATCCACCGGGGAGCTGTTTTTT. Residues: CASVDGGSTGELFF.

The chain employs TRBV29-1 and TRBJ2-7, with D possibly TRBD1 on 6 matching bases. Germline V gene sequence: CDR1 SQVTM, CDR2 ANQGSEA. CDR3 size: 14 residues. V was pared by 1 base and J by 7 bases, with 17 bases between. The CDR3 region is CSVEAQDRLREQYF. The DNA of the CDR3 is TGCAGCGTTGAAGCCCAGGACAGATTAAGGGAGCAGTACTTC.

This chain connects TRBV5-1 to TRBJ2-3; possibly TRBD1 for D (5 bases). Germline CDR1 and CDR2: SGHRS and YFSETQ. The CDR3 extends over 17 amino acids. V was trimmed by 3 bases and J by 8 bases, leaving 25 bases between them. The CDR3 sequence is CASSSAGPQGIFGTQYF. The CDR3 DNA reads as TGCGCCAGCAGCTCCGCCGGGCCTCAGGGCATTTTTGGTACGCAGTATTTT.

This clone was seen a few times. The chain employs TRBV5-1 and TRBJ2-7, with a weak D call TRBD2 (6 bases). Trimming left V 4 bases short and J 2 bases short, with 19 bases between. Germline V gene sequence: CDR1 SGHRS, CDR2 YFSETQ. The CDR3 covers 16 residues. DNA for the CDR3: TGCGCCAGCAGCCCAGCGACGACTGGCGGGGCCTACGAGCAGTACTTC. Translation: CASSPATTGGAYEQYF.

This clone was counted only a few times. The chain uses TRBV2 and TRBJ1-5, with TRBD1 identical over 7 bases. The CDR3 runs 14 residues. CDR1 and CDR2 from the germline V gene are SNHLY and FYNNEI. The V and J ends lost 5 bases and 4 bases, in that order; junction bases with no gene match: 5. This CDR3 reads CASSRGTVNQPQHF. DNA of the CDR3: TGTGCCAGCAGTAGAGGGACAGTAAATCAGCCCCAGCATTTT.

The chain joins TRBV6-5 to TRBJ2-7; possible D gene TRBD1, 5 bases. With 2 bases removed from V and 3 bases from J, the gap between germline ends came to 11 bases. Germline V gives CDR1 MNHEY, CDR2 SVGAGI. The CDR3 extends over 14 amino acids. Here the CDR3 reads CASSYVTDGYEQYF. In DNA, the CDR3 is TGTGCCAGCAGTTACGTGACAGACGGCTACGAGCAGTACTTC.

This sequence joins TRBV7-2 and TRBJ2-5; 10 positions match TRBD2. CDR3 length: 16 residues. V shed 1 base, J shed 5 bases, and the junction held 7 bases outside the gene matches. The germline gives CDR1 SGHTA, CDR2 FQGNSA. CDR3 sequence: CASSLELSGRAETQYF. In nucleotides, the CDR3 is TGTGCCAGCAGCTTAGAATTAAGCGGGAGGGCGGAGACCCAGTACTTC. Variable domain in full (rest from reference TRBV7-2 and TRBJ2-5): GAGVSQSPSNKVTEKGKDVELRCDPISGHTALYWYRQSLGQGLEFLIYFQGNSAPDKSGLPSDRFSAERTGGSVSTLTIQRTQQEDSAVYLCASSLELSGRAETQYFGPGTRLLVL.

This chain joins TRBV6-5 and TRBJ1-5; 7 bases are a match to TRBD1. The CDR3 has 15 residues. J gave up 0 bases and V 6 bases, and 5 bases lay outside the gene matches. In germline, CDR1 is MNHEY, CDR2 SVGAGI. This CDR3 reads CASRPQGNSNQPQHF. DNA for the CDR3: TGTGCCAGCAGGCCACAGGGGAATAGCAATCAGCCCCAGCATTTT.

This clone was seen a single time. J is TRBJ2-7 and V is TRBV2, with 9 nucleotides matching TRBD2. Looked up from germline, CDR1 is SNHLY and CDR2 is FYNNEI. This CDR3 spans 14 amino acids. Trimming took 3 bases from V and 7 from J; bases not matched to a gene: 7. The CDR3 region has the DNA TGTGCCAGCAGTGACTTAGCGGGGGCGGGAGAGCAGTACTTC. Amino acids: CASSDLAGAGEQYF.

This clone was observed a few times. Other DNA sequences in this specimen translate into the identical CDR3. CDR3 DNA: TGTGCCAGCAGCGTAGCCGATGAGCAGTTCTTC. The encoded protein is CASSVADEQFF. This rearrangement joins TRBV9 to TRBJ2-1; D gene unclear. CDR3 length: 11 residues. Trimming cost V 0 bases and J 8 bases, with 3 bases left between them. Germline CDR1 and CDR2: SGDLS and YYNGEE.

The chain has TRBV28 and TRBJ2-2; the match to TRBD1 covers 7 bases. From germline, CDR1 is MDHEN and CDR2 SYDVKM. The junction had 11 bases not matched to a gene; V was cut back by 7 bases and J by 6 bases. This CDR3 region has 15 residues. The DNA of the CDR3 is TGTGCCAGCACAGGGGGTGTACAAGTGGCCGGGGAGCTGTTTTTT. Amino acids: CASTGGVQVAGELFF.

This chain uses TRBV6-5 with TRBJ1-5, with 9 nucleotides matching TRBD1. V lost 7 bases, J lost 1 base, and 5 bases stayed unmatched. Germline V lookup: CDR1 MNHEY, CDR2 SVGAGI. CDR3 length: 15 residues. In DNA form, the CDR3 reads TGTGCCAGCACCTACGGGACAGGGAGCAATCAGCCCCAGCATTTT. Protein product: CASTYGTGSNQPQHF.

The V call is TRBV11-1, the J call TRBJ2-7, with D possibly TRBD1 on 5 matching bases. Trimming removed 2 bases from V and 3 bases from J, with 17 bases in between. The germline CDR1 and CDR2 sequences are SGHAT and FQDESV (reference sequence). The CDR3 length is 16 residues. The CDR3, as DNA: TGTGCCAGCAGCTTAAAGTTCGGTGTCAGGGACTACGAGCAGTACTTC. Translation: CASSLKFGVRDYEQYF.